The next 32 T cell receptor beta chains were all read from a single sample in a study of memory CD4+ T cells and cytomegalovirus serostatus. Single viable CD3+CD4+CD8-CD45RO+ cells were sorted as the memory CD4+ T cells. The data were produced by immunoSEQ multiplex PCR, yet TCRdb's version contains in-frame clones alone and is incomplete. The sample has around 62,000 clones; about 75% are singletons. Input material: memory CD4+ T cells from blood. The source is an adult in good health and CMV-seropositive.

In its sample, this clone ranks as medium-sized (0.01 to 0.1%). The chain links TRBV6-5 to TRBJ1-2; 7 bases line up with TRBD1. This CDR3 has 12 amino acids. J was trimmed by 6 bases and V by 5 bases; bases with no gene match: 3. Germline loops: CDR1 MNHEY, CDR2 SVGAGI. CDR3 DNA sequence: TGTGCCAGCAGTACAACAGGGGATGGCTACACCTTC. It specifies CASSTTGDGYTF.

CDR3 in amino acids: CASSLRQGASLNTGELFF. CDR3 DNA: TGCGCCAGCAGCCTAAGACAGGGGGCGAGCCTCAACACCGGGGAGCTGTTTTTT. The chain employs TRBV5-1 and TRBJ2-2; 10 nucleotides line up with TRBD1. Germline loops: CDR1 SGHRS, CDR2 YFSETQ. CDR3 length: 18 amino acids. Unmatched junction bases numbered 11, after V lost 4 bases and J lost 2 bases.

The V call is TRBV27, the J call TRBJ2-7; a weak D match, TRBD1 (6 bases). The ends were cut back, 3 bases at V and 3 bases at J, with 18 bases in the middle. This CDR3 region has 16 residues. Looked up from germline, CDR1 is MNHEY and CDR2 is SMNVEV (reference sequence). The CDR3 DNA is TGTGCCAGCAGTTTGTGGCCACAGGGAACGCGCTACGAGCAGTACTTC. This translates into CASSLWPQGTRYEQYF.

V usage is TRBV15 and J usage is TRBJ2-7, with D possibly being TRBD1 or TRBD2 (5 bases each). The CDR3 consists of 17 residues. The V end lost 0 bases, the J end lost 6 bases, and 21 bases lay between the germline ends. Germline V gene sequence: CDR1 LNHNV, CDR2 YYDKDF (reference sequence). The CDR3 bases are TGTGCCACCAGCAGAGAGGAGGCAGGGTCACCACTACGCGAGCAGTACTTC. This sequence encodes CATSREEAGSPLREQYF.

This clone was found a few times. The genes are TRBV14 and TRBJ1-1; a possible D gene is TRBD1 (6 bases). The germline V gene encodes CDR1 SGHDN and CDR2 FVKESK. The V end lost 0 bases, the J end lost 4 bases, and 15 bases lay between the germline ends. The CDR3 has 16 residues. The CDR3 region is CASSQDPGHHFTEAFF. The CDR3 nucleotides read TGTGCCAGCAGCCAAGACCCGGGACACCATTTCACTGAAGCTTTCTTT.

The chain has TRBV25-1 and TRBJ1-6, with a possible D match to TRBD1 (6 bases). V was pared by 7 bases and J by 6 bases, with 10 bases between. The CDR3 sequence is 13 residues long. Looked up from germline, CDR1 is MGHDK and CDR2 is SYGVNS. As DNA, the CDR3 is TGTGCCAGCACCGGACAGACTAATTCACCCCTCCACTTT. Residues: CASTGQTNSPLHF. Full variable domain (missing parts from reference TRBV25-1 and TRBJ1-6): EADIYQTPRYLVIGTGKKITLECSQTMGHDKMYWYQQDPGMELHLIHYSYGVNSTEKGDLSSESTVSRIRTEHFPLTLESARPSHTSQYLCASTGQTNSPLHFGNGTRLTVT.

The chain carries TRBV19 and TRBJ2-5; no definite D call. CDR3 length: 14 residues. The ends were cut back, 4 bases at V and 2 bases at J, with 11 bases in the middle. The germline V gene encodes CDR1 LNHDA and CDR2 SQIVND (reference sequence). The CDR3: CASSKAELQETQYF. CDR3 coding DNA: TGTGCCAGTAGTAAGGCAGAATTACAAGAGACCCAGTACTTC.

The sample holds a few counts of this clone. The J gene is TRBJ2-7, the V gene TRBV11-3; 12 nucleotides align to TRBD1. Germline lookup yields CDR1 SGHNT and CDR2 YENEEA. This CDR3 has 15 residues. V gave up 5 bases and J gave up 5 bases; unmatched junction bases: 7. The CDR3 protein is CASSPGTGGKDEQYF. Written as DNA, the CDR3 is TGTGCCAGCAGCCCCGGGACAGGGGGCAAGGACGAGCAGTACTTC.

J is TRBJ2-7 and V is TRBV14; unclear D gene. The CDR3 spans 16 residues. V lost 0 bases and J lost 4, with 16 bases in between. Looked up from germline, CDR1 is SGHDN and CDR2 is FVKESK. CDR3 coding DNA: TGTGCCAGCAGCCAAGAGGGTTGGGGTACGAGTTACGAGCAGTACTTC. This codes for CASSQEGWGTSYEQYF.

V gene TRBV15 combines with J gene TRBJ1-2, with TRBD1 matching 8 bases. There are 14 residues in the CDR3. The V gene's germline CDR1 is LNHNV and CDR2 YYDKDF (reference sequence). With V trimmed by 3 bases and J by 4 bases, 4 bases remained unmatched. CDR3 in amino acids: CATSRGDRGYGYTF. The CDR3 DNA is TGTGCCACCAGCAGGGGTGACAGGGGCTATGGCTACACCTTC.

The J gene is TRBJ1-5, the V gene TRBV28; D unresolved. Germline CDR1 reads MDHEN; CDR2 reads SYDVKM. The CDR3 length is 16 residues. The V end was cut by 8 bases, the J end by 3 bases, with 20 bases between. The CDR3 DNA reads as TGTGCCAGCGTCCCCTCAGGAATCGGGGTCAATCAGCCCCAGCATTTT. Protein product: CASVPSGIGVNQPQHF.

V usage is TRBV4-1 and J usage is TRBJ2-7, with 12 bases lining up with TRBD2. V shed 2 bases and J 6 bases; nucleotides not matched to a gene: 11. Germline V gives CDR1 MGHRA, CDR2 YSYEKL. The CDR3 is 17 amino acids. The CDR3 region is CASSQSGLAGRAIEQYF. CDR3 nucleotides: TGCGCCAGCAGCCAATCCGGACTAGCGGGAAGGGCGATCGAGCAGTACTTC.

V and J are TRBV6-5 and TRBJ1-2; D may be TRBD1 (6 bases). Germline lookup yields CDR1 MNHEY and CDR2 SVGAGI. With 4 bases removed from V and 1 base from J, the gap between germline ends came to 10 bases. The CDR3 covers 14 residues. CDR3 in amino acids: CASSSQGRNYGYTF. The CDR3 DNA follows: TGTGCCAGCAGTTCCCAGGGGCGTAACTATGGCTACACCTTC.

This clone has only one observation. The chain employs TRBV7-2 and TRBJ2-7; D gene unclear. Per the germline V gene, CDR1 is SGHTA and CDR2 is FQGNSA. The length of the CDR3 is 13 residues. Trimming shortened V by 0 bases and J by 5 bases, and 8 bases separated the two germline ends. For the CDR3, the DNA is TGTGCCAGCAGCTTAGCCGTAGTGGACGAGCAGTACTTC. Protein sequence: CASSLAVVDEQYF.

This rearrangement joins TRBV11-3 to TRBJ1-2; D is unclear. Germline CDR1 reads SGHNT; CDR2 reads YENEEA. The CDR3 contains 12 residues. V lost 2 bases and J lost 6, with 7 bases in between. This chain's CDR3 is CASSLSGDGYTF. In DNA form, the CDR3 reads TGTGCCAGCAGCTTAAGTGGGGATGGCTACACCTTC.

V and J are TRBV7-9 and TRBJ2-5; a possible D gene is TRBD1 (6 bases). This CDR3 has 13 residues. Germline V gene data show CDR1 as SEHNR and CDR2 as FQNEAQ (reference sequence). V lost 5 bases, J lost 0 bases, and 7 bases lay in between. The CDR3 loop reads CASSPGDQETQYF. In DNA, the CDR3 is TGTGCCAGCAGCCCAGGGGACCAAGAGACCCAGTACTTC.

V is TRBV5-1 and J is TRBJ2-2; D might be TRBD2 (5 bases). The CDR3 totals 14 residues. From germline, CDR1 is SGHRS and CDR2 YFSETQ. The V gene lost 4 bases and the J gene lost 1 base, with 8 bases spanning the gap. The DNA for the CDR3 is TGCGCCAGCAGCCTAAGCGGGAACACCGGGGAGCTGTTTTTT. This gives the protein CASSLSGNTGELFF. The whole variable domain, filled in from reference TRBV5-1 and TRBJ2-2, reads KAGVTQTPRYLIKTRGQQVTLSCSPISGHRSVSWYQQTPGQGLQFLFEYFSETQRNKGNFPGRFSGRQFSNSRSEMNVSTLELGDSALYLCASSLSGNTGELFFGEGSRLTVL.

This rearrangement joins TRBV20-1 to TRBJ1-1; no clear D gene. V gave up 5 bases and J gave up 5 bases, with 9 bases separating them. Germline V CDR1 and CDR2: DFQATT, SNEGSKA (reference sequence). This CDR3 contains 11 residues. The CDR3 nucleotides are TGCAGTGCTCTTCGACGGACTGAAGCTTTCTTT. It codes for CSALRRTEAFF.

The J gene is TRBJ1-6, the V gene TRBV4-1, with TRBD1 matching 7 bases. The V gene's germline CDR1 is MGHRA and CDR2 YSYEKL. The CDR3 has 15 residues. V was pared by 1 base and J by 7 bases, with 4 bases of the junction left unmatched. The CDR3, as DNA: TGCGCCAGCAGCCAAGTGCAGGGGGGCAATTCACCCCTCCACTTT. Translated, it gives CASSQVQGGNSPLHF.

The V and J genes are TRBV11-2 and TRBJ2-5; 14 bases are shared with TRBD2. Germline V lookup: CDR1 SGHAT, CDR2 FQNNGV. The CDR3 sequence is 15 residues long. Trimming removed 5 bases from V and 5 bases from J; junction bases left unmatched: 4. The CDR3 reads CASSPWTSGGETQYF. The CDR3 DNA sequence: TGTGCCAGCAGCCCCTGGACTAGCGGGGGGGAGACCCAGTACTTC.

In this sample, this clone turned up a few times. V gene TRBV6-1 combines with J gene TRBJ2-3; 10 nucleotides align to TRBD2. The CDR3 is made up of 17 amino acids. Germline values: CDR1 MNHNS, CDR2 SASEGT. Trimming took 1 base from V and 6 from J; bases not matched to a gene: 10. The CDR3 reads CASSEGVGSGRWDTQYF. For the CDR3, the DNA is TGTGCCAGCAGTGAAGGGGTGGGTAGCGGGAGGTGGGATACGCAGTATTTT.

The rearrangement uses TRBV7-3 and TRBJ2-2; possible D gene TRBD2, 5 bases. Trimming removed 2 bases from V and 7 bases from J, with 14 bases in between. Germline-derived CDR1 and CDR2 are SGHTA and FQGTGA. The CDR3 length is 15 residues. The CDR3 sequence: CASSLGPADLGELFF. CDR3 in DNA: TGTGCCAGCAGCTTAGGACCAGCGGATCTCGGGGAGCTGTTTTTT.

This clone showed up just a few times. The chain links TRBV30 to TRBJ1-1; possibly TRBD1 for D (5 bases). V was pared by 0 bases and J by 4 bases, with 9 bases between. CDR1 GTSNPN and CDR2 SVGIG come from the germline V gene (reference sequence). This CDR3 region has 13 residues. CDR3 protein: CAWSVTGGTEAFF. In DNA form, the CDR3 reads TGTGCCTGGAGTGTAACCGGGGGCACTGAAGCTTTCTTT. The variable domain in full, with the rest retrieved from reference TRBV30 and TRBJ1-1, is SQTIHQWPATLVQPVGSPLSLECTVEGTSNPNLYWYRQAAGRGLQLLFYSVGIGQISSEVPQNLSASRPQDRQFILSSKKLLLSDSGFYLCAWSVTGGTEAFFGQGTRLTVV.

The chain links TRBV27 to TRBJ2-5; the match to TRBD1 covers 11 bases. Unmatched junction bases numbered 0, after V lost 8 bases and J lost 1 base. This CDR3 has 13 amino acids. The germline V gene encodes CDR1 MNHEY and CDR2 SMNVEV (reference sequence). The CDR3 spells CASGTGGQETQYF. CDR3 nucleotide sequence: TGTGCCAGCGGGACAGGGGGCCAAGAGACCCAGTACTTC.

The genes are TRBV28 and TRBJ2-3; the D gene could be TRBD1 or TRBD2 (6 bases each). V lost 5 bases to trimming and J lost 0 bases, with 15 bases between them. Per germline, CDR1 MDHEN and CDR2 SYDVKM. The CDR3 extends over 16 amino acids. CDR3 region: CASSPSGEASTDTQYF. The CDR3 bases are TGTGCCAGCAGTCCCTCAGGGGAGGCTAGCACAGATACGCAGTATTTT.

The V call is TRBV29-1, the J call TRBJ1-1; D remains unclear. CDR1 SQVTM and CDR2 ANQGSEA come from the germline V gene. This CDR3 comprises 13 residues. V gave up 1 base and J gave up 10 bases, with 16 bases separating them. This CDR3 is CSVEGLAGRGAFF. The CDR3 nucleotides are TGCAGCGTTGAAGGCTTGGCAGGACGGGGAGCTTTCTTT. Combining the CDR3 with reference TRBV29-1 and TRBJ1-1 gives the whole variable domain SAVISQKPSRDICQRGTSLTIQCQVDSQVTMMFWYRQQPGQSLTLIATANQGSEATYESGFVIDKFPISRPNLTFSTLTVSNMSPEDSSIYLCSVEGLAGRGAFFGQGTRLTVV.

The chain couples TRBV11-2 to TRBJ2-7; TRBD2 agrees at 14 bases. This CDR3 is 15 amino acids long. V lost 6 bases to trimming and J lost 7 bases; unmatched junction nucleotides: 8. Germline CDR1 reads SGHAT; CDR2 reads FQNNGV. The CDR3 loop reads CASSNPGTSGREQYF. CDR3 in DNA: TGTGCCAGCAGTAATCCCGGGACTAGCGGGAGAGAGCAGTACTTC.

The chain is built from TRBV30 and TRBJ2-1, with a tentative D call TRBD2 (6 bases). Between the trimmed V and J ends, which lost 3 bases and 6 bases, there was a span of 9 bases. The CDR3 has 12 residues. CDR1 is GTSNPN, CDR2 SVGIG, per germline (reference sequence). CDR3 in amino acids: CAWSRSGNEQFF. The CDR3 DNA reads TGTGCCTGGAGCCGTAGCGGCAATGAGCAGTTCTTC.

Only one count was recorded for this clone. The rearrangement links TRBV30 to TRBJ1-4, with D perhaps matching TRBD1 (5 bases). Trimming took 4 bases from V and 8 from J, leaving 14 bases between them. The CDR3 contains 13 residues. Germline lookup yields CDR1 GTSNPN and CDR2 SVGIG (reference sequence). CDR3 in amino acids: CAWNRDLSEKLFF. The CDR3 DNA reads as TGTGCCTGGAACCGGGACCTTTCAGAAAAACTGTTTTTT.

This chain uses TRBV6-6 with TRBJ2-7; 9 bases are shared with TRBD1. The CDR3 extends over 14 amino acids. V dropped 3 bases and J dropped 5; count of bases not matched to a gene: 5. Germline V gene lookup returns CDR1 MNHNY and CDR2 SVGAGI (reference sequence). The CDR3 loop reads CASSYMDRGHEQYF. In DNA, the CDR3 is TGTGCCAGCAGTTATATGGACAGGGGCCACGAGCAGTACTTC.

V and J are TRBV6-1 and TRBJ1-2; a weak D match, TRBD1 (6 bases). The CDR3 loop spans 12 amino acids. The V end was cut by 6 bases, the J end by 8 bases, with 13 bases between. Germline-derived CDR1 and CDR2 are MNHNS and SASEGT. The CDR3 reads CASRWGAAGYTF. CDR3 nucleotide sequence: TGTGCCAGCAGATGGGGGGCGGCCGGCTACACCTTC.

The CDR3 bases are TGTGCCAGCACTTATAACAGGGTTGGGGCCAACGTCCTGACTTTC. Its translation: CASTYNRVGANVLTF. This chain uses TRBV28 with TRBJ2-6, with D possibly TRBD1 on 6 matching bases. The CDR3 spans 15 residues. Per germline, CDR1 MDHEN and CDR2 SYDVKM. Trimming took 7 bases from V and 3 from J, leaving 13 bases between them.